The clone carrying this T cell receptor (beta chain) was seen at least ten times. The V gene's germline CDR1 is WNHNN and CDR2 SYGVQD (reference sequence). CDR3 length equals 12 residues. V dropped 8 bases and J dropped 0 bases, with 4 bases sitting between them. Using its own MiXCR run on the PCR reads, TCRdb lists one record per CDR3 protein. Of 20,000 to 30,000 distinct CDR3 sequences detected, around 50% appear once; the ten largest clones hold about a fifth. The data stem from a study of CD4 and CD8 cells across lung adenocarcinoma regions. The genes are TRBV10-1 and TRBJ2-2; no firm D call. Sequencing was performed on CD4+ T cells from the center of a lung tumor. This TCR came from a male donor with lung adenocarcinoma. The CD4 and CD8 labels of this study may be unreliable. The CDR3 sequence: CASGPNTGELFF. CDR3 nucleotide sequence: TGCGCCAGCGGGCCGAACACCGGGGAGCTGTTTTTT.